This TCR beta chain came from a study of blood T cell repertoires in COVID-19. Study as a whole: Sites across the United States, Italy and Spain contributed samples from acute and convalescent COVID-19.

The germline V gene has CDR1 SNHLY and CDR2 FYNNEI. The length of the CDR3 is 14 residues. The ends were cut back, 6 bases at V and 1 base at J, with 10 bases in the middle. In the original processing: Reference gene primer amplification in the assay estimated nucleated cell counts. The repertoire was sequenced with immunoSEQ multiplex PCR; TCRdb's copy has only in-frame clones and lacks some. D and trimming come from the DNA, and the V and J calls and clone size come from that table. The data contain fewer than 80,000 clones, roughly 90% of them singletons. This sequence was found in a woman over 75 with active or convalescent COVID-19. V usage is TRBV2 and J usage is TRBJ2-4; D might be TRBD1 (5 bases). The sequenced material came from peripheral blood. The CDR3 loop is CASSPTEAKNIQYF. CDR3 nucleotide sequence: TGTGCCAGCAGCCCGACAGAGGCCAAAAACATTCAGTACTTC. The variable domain in full, completed from reference TRBV2 and TRBJ2-4, reads EPEVTQTPSHQVTQMGQEVILRCVPISNHLYFYWYRQILGQKVEFLVSFYNNEISEKSEIFDDQFSVERPDGSNFTLKIRSTKLEDSAMYFCASSPTEAKNIQYFGAGTRLSVL.